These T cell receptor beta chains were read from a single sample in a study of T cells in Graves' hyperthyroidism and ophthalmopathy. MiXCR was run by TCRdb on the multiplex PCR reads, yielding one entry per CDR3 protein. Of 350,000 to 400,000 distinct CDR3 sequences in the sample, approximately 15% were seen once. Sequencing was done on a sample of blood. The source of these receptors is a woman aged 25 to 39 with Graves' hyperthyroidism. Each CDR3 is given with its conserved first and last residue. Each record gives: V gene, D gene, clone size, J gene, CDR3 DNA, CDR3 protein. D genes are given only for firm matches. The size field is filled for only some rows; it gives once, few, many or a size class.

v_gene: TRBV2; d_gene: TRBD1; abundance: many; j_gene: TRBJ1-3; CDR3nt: TGTGCCAGCAGGGGGACAGTATCCGCTGGAAACACCATATATTTT; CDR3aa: CASRGTVSAGNTIYF
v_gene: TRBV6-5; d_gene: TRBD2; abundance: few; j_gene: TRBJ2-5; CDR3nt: TGTGCCAGCAGTTACGCAGGGACTTTAGCGGGAGGAGAGACCCAGTACTTC; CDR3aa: CASSYAGTLAGGETQYF
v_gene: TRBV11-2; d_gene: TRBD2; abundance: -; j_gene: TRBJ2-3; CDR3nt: TGTGCCAGCAGCATTACTAGCGGGAGGGTCACAGATACGCAGTATTTT; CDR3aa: CASSITSGRVTDTQYF
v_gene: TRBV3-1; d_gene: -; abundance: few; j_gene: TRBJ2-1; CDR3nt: TGTGCCAGCAGCATACACAATGAGCAGTTCTTC; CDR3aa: CASSIHNEQFF
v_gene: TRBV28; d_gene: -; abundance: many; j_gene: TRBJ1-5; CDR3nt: TGTGCCAGCAGGTCAGGGACGGGAGGCAATCAGCCCCAGCATTTT; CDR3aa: CASRSGTGGNQPQHF
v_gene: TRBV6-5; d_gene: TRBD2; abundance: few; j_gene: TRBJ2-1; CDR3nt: TGTGCCAGCAGTTACGATAGCGGGGCATACAATGAGCAGTTCTTC; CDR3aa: CASSYDSGAYNEQFF
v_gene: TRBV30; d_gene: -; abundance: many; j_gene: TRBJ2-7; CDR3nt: TGTGCCTTTTGGACTGGGGAAGGATACGAGCAGTACTTC; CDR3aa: CAFWTGEGYEQYF
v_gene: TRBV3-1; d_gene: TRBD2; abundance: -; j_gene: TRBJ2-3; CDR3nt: TGTGCCAGCAGCCAAGATCCGGTGACTAGCGGGAAGACAGATACGCAGTATTTT; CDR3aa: CASSQDPVTSGKTDTQYF
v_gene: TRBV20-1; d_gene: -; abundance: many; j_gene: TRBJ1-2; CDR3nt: TGCAGTGCTCCAGACAGGTCTTATGGCTACACCTTC; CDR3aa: CSAPDRSYGYTF
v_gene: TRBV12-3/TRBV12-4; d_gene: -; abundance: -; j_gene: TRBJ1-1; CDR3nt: TGTGCCAGCAGTCTCGAGGGACGTCTGGACACTGAAGCTTTCTTT; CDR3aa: CASSLEGRLDTEAFF
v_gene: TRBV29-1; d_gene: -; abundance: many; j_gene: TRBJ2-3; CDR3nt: TGCAGCGTTGAAGTGACAGGAGCCGAAGATACGCAGTATTTT; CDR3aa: CSVEVTGAEDTQYF
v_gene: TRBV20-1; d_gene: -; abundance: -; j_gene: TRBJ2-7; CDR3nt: TGCAGTGCTTCCCTTTCCTACGAGCAGTACTTC; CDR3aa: CSASLSYEQYF
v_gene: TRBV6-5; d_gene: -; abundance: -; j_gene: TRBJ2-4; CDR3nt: TGTGCCAGCAGTTACGGGACGCGGACCATTCAGTACTTC; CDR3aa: CASSYGTRTIQYF
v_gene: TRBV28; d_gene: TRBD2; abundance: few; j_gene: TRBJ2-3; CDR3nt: TGTGCCACCTCTATCCTCGGGACTACTACAGATACGCAGTATTTT; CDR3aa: CATSILGTTTDTQYF
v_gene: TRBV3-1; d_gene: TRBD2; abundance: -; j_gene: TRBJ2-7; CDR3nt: TGTGCCAGCAGCGCTAGCGGGGCGCGTTCCTACGAGCAGTACTTC; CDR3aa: CASSASGARSYEQYF
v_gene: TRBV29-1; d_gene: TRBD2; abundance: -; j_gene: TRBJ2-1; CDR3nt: TGCAGCGTCGGACTAGCGGGGGTTGAGCAGTTCTTC; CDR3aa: CSVGLAGVEQFF
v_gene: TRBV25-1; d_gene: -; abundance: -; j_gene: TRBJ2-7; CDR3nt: TGTGCCAGCAGCCCCGAGGGCTGGGCCACTTACGAGCAGTACTTC; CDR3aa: CASSPEGWATYEQYF
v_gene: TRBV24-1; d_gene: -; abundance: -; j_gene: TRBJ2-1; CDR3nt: TGTGCCACCAGTGAGCCCGGGACAATCGATGAGCAGTTCTTC; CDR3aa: CATSEPGTIDEQFF
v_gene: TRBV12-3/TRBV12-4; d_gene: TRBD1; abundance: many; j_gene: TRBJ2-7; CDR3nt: TGTGCCAGCAGTAGGGGACAGGGAGGATACGAGCAGTACTTC; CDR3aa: CASSRGQGGYEQYF
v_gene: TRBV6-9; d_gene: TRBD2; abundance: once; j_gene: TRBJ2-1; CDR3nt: TGTGCCAGCAGTTCTACTAGCGGGATTCTCAATGAGCAGTTCTTC; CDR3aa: CASSSTSGILNEQFF
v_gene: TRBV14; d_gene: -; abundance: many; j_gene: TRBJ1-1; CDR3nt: TGTGCCAGCAGCCGCGAAGCGACGGGACACACTGAAGCTTTCTTT; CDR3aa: CASSREATGHTEAFF
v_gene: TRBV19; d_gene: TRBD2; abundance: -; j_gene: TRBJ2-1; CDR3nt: TGTGCCAGTAGTCCTTCGGGACTAGCGTCGAGCTCCTACAATGAGCAGTTCTTC; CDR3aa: CASSPSGLASSSYNEQFF
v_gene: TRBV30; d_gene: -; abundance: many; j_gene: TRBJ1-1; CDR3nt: TGTGCCTGGAGTGAACAGGGCGAACATGAAGCTTTCTTT; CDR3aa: CAWSEQGEHEAFF
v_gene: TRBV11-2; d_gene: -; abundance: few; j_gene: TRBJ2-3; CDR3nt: TGTGCCAGCAGCTTGATAGAGACAGATACGCAGTATTTT; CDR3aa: CASSLIETDTQYF
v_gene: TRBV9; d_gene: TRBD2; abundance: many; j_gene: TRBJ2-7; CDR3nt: TGTGCCAGCAATCCGGGGGGCGAGCAGTACTTC; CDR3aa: CASNPGGEQYF
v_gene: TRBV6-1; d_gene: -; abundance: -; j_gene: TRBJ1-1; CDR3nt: TGTGCCAGCAGGCAATCCGGGATACTGAAGGGGATGGCTGAAGCTTTCTTT; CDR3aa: CASRQSGILKGMAEAFF
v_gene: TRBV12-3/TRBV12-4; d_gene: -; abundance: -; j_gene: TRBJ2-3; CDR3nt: TGTGCCAGCAGTCTAGACAGGAGAGCCCAGTATTTT; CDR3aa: CASSLDRRAQYF